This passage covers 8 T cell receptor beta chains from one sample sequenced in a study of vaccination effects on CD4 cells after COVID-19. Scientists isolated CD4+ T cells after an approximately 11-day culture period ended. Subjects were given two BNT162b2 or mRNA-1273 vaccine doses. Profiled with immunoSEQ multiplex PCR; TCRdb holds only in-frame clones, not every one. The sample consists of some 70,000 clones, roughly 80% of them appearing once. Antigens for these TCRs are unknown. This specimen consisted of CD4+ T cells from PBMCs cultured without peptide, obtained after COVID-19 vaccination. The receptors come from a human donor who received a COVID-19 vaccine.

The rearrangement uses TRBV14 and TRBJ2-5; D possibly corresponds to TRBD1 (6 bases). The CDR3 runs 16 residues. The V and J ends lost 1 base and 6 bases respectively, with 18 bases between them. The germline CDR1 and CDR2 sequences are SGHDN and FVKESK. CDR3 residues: CASSQGAGSGEQTQYF. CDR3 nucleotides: TGTGCCAGCAGCCAAGGGGCAGGGTCAGGGGAACAGACCCAGTACTTC.

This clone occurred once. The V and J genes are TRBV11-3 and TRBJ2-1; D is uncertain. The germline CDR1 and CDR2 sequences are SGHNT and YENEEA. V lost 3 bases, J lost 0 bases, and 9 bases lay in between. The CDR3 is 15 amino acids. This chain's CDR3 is CASSFGGSSYNEQFF. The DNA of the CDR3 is TGTGCCAGCAGCTTCGGCGGTAGCTCCTACAATGAGCAGTTCTTC. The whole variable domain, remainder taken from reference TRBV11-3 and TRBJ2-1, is EAGVVQSPRYKIIEKKQPVAFWCNPISGHNTLYWYLQNLGQGPELLIRYENEEAVDDSQLPKDRFSAERLKGVDSTLKIQPAELGDSAVYLCASSFGGSSYNEQFFGPGTRLTVL.

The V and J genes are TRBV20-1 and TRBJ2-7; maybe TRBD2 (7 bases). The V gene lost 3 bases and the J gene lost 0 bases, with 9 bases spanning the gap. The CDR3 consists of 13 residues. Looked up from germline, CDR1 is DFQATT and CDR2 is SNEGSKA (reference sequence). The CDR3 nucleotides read TGCAGTGCTAGTGGGGGGGCCTCCTACGAGCAGTACGTC. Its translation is CSASGGASYEQYV.

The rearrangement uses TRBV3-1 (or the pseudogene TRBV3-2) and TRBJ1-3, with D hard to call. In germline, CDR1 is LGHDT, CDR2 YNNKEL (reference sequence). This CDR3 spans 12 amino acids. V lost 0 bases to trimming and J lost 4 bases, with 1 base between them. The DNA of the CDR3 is TGTGCCAGCAGCCAAGAGGGAAACACCATATATTTT. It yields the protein CASSQEGNTIYF.

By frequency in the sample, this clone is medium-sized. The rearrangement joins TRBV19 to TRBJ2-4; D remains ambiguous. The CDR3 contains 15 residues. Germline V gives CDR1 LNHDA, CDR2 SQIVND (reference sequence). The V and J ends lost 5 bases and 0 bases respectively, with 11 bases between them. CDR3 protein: CASSSRERAKNIQYF. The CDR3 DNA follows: TGTGCCAGTAGTTCCCGCGAGAGAGCCAAAAACATTCAGTACTTC.

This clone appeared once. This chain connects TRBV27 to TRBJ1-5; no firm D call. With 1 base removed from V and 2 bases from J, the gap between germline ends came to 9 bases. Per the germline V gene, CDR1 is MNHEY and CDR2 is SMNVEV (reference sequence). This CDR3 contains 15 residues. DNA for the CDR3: TGTGCCAGCAGTTTATGGGTAAGGGGCAATCAGCCCCAGCATTTT. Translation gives CASSLWVRGNQPQHF.

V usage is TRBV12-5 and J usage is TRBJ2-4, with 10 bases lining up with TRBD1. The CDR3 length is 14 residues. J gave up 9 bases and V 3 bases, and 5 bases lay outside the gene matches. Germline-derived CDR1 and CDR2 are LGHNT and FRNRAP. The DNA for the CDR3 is TGTGCTAGTGGTTTCGGGACAGGGGATAGCATTCAGTACTTC. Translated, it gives CASGFGTGDSIQYF.

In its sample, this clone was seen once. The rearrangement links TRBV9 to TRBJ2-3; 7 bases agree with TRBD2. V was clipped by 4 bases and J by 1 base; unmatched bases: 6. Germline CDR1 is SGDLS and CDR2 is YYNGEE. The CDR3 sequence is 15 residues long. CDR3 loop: CASSRLGGGTDTQYF. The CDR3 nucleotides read TGTGCCAGCAGCCGTCTTGGGGGGGGCACAGATACGCAGTATTTT. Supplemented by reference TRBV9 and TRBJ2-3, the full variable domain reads DSGVTQTPKHLITATGQRVTLRCSPRSGDLSVYWYQQSLDQGLQFLIQYYNGEERAKGNILERFSAQQFPDLHSELNLSSLELGDSALYFCASSRLGGGTDTQYFGPGTRLTVL.